This T cell receptor beta chain was sequenced for a study of T cell responses to AZD1222 COVID-19 vaccine. Study-level background: Analysis merged second doses at about 4 or about 12 weeks.

In regard to this clone: No antigen is known for it.

Here immunoSEQ multiplex PCR was the method, and the copy in TCRdb shows in-frame clones only, minus some. The data show approximately 110,000 clones, with more than 75% seen just once and around 1.2% held by the top ten. This CDR3 has 17 residues. Germline assignment: CDR1 SGHTA and CDR2 FQGNSA. Between the trimmed V and J ends, which lost 1 base and 0 bases, there was a span of 15 bases. General study results and limits: Clonal diversity was possibly underestimated, and the donors were mostly white British, with more females. Once two AZD1222 doses were given, Spike-specific TCR breadth and depth went up.

The genes are TRBV7-2 and TRBJ1-2, with D perhaps TRBD1 (5 bases). The specimen comprised peripheral blood, sampled on day 0 of AZD1222 vaccination. The TCR originated in an adult in good health. Here the CDR3 DNA reads TGTGCCAGCAGCTTAGTTGGGGGGGGTGCCCCTAACTATGGCTACACCTTC. Translated, it gives CASSLVGGGAPNYGYTF.